This section outlines one T cell receptor beta chain sequence together with its context. Trimming took 0 bases from V and 0 from J, leaving 6 bases between them. There are 14 residues in the CDR3. The germline V gene has CDR1 LGHNA and CDR2 YNFKEQ. This entry comes from a study of blood T cell repertoires in COVID-19. Libraries were prepared by immunoSEQ multiplex PCR; TCRdb keeps only in-frame clonotypes and omits some of them. The sample shows more than 300,000 clones, about 82% of them seen only once. The sequencing sample was made of peripheral blood. The receptor comes from a woman between 50 and 59 years old with acute or convalescent COVID-19. This sequence joins TRBV4-2 and TRBJ2-7; D is ambiguous. The CDR3 nucleotides are TGTGCCAGCAGCCAAGAGCCAGACTCCTACGAGCAGTACTTC. Amino acid sequence: CASSQEPDSYEQYF.